This T cell receptor (beta chain) was identified in a study of lymphopenia after photon versus proton radiotherapy. Study results and caveats: After the lymphocyte nadir, photon-treated repertoires showed oligoclonal expansion, especially of CD8+ Temra cells. Only patients who died were analyzed for survival; proton advantage is unproven. Larger post-nadir TCR diversity loss correlated inversely with survival in deceased patients.

As regards this clone: As yet, its antigen is unknown.

The data were produced by immunoSEQ multiplex PCR, yet TCRdb's version contains in-frame clones alone and is incomplete. The table includes 60,000 or so clones, about 90% detected once. This TCR derives from a man older than 75 with esophageal cancer. The sample was peripheral blood, taken from a patient treated with proton-based radiotherapy.

Here the CDR3 reads CATSRDQTGGSNYGYTF. The CDR3 coding sequence is TGTGCCACCAGCAGAGATCAAACCGGGGGGTCTAACTATGGCTACACCTTC. The chain has TRBV15 and TRBJ1-2, with D perhaps matching TRBD1 (5 bases). This CDR3 has 17 amino acids. Looked up from germline, CDR1 is LNHNV and CDR2 is YYDKDF (reference sequence). V lost 0 bases, J lost 0 bases, and 14 bases lay in between.